The present entry profiles one TCR beta chain with its context. No antigen is known for it. The CDR3 totals 15 residues. From germline, CDR1 is MGHRA and CDR2 YSYEKL. Use of 60 Vbeta and 13 Jbeta primers characterized the PCR. Profiled with immunoSEQ multiplex PCR; TCRdb holds only in-frame clones, not every one. The sample lists roughly 100,000 clones, approximately 72% occurring once. The data are from a study of cytomegalovirus exposure and HLA in healthy donors. Findings and limits, study-wide: In a later analysis, TCR beta V- and J-gene trimming showed a link to a missense DCLRE1C variant.

The chain combines TRBV4-1 with TRBJ2-5; 8 positions match TRBD1. The better agreement between TRBJ2-7 and the DNA end casts doubt on the J call. The receptor's source is a man younger than 30 in good health and CMV-seropositive. Sequenced input: PBMCs. CDR3 nucleotides: TGCGCCAGCAGCCAAGGGGGGACAGGAACCTACGAGCAGTACTTC. It translates to CASSQGGTGTYEQYF.